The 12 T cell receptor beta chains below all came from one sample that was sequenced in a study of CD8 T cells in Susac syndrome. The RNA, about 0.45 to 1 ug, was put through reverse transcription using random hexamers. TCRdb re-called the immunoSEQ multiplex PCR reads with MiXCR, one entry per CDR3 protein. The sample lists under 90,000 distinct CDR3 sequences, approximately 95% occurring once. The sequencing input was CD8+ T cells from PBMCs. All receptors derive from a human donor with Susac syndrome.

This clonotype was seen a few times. The CDR3 bases are TGTGCCAGCAGCCCGGAGAGCACAGATACGCAGTATTTT. Amino acid sequence: CASSPESTDTQYF. The chain has TRBV7-9 and TRBJ2-3; D is unresolved. This CDR3 is built from 13 residues. V shed 5 bases and J shed 0 bases, with 6 bases lying between them. Germline CDR1 is SEHNR and CDR2 is FQNEAQ (reference sequence).

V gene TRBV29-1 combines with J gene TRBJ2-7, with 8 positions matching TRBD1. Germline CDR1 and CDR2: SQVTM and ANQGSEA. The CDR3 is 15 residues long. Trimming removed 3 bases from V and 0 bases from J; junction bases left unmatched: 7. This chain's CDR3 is CSVEGQGANSYEQYF. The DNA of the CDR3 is TGCAGCGTTGAGGGGCAGGGGGCGAACTCCTACGAGCAGTACTTC.

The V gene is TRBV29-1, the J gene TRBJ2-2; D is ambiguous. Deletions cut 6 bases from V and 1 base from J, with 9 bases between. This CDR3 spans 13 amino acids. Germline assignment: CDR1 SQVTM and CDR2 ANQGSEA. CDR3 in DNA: TGCAGCGTGGTCCAGGTGAACACCGGGGAGCTGTTTTTT. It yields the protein CSVVQVNTGELFF.

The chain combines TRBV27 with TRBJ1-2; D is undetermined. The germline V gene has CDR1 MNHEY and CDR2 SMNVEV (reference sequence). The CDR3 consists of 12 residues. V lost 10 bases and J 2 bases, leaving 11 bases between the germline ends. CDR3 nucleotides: TGTGCCACCCTGGGAGGGAACTATGGCTACACCTTC. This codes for CATLGGNYGYTF.

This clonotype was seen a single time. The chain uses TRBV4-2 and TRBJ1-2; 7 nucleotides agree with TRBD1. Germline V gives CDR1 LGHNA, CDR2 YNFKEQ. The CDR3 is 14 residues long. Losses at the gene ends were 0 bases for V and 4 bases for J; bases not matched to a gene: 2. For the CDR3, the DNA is TGTGCCAGCAGCCAAGATCAGGGGGGCTATGGCTACACCTTC. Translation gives CASSQDQGGYGYTF.

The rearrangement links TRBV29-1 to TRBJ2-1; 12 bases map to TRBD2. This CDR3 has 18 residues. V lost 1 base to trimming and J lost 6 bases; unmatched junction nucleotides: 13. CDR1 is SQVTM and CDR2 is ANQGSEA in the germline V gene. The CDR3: CSVEGGGPSGRAVNEQFF. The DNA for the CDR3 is TGCAGCGTTGAAGGGGGGGGCCCTAGCGGGAGGGCGGTCAATGAGCAGTTCTTC.

CDR3 nucleotides: TGTGCCTGGACCGAGGGGAGCAATCAGCCCCAGCATTTT. It encodes CAWTEGSNQPQHF. The chain links TRBV30 to TRBJ1-5; the D gene is possibly TRBD1 (5 bases). Per the germline V gene, CDR1 is GTSNPN and CDR2 is SVGIG (reference sequence). This CDR3 has 13 amino acids. The germline V and J ends were trimmed by 4 bases and 1 base, with 8 bases remaining between them.

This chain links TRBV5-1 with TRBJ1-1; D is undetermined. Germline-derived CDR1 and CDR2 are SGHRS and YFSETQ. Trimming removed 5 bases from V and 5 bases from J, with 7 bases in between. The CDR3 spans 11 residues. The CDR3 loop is CASRYGTEAFF. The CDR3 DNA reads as TGCGCCAGCAGGTACGGGACTGAAGCTTTCTTT.

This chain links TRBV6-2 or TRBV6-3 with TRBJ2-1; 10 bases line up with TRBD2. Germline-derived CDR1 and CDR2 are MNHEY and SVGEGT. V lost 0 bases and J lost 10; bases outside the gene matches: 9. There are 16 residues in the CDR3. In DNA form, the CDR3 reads TGTGCCAGCAGTTACTCGAGGACTAGCGGAGATACAGAGCAGTTCTTC. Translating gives CASSYSRTSGDTEQFF.

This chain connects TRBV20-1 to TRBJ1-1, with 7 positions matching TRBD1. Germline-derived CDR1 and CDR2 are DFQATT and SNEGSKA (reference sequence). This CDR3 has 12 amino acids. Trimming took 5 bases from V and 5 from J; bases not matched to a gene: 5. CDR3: CSASTGPTEAFF. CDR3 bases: TGCAGTGCTTCGACAGGGCCAACTGAAGCTTTCTTT.

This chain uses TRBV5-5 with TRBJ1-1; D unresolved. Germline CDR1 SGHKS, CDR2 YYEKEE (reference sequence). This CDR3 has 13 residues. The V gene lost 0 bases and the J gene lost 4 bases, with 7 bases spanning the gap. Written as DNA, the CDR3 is TGTGCCAGCAGCTTGGTTTATGGCACTGAAGCTTTCTTT. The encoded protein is CASSLVYGTEAFF.

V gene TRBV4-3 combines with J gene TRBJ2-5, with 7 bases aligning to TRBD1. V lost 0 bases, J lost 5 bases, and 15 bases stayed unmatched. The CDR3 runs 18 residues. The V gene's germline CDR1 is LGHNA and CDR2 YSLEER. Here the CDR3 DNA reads TGCGCCAGCAGCCAAGATCCCGCAGGGGGAGCTAGTAGGGAGACCCAGTACTTC. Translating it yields CASSQDPAGGASRETQYF.